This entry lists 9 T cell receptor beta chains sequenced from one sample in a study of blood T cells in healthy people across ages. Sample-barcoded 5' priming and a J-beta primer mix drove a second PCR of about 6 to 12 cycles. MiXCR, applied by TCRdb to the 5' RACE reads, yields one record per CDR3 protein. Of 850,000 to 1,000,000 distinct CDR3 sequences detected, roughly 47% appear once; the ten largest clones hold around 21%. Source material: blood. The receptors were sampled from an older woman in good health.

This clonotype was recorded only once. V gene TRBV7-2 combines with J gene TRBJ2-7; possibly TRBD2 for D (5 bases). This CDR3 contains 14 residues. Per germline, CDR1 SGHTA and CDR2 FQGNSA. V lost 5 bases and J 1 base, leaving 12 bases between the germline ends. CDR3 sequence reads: CASSPRRQSYEQYF. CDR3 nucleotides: TGTGCCAGCAGCCCTCGGAGGCAATCCTACGAGCAGTACTTC.

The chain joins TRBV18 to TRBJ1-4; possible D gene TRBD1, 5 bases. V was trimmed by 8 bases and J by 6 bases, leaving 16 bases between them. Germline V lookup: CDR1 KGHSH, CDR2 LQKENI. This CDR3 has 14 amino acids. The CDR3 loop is CASRQSLVDEKLFF. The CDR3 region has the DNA TGTGCCAGCCGACAGTCCTTGGTAGATGAAAAACTGTTTTTT.

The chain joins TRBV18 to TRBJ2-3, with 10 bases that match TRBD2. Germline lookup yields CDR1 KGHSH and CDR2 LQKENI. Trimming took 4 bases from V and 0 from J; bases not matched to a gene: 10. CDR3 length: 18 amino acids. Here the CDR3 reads CASSLLKVTSGSTDTQYF. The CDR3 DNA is TGTGCCAGCTCACTCCTTAAAGTGACTAGCGGGAGCACAGATACGCAGTATTTT.

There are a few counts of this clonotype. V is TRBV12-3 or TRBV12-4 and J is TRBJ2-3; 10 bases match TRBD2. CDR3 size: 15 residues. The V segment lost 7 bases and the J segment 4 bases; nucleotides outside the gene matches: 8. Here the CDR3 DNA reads TGTGCCAGCACGACTCCTAGCGGGAGCTCAGATACGCAGTATTTT. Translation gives CASTTPSGSSDTQYF.

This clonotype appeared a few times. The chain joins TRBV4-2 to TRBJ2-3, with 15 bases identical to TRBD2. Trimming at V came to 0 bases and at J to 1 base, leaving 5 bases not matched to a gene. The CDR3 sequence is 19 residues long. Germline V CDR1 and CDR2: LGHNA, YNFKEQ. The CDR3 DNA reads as TGTGCCAGCAGCCAAGAAAGGACTAGCGGGAGGGCGCGCACAGATACGCAGTATTTT. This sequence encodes CASSQERTSGRARTDTQYF.

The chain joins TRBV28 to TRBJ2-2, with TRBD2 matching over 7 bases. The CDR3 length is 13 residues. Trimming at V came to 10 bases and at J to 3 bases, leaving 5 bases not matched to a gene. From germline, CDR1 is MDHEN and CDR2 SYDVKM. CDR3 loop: CATGRGDTGELFF. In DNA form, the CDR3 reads TGTGCCACAGGTCGGGGGGACACCGGGGAGCTGTTTTTT.

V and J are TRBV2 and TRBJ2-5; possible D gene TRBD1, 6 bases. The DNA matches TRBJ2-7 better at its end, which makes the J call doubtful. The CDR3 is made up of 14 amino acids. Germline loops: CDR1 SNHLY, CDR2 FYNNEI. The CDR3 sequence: CASSEGGRGYEQYF. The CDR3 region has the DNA TGTGCCAGCAGTGAAGGGGGCAGGGGCTACGAGCAGTACTTC.

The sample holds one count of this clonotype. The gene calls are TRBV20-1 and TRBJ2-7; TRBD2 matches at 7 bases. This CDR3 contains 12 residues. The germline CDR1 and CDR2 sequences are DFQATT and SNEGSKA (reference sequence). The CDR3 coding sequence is TGCACCGCGGGGGAATTGTCCGTCGAGCAGTACTTC. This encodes CTAGELSVEQYF.

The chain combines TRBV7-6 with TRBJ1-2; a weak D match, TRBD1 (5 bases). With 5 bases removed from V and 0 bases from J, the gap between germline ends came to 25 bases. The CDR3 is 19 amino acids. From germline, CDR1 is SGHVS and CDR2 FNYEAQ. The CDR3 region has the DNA TGTGCCAGCAGCCATACGCGATCCCGGGACGGTAGTACTAACTATGGCTACACCTTC. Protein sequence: CASSHTRSRDGSTNYGYTF.